This T cell receptor beta chain emerged from a study of blood T cell repertoires in COVID-19. CDR3 size: 14 residues. V lost 6 bases, J lost 5 bases, and 9 bases stayed unmatched. Per germline, CDR1 ENHRY and CDR2 SYGVKD. Libraries were prepared by immunoSEQ multiplex PCR; TCRdb keeps only in-frame clonotypes and omits some of them. The data hold 260,000 or so clones, with about nine tenths observed a single time. The study assigned cohorts using participant-reported clinical history. The gene calls are TRBV10-3 and TRBJ2-7, with TRBD2 matching over 8 bases. This clonotype originated in a woman in her thirties with acute COVID-19. Source material: PBMCs or T cells enriched from blood (not recorded which). The CDR3: CAIRDSGALNEQYF. The CDR3 DNA is TGTGCCATCAGGGATAGCGGGGCCCTAAACGAGCAGTACTTC.